This entry features one T cell receptor beta chain sequence. Its antigen is not known. TCRdb used MiXCR to reprocess the 5' RACE reads, holding one entry per CDR3 protein. The sample shows 150,000 or so distinct CDR3 sequences, approximately 9.9% of them seen only once. This sample stems from a study of T cells after yellow fever vaccination. Study at large: SMART-Seq v4 Ultra Low Input served to prepare low-cell-number fractions.

Study-wide findings and caveats: The secondary response showed a weaker magnitude and a faster peak, day 5 versus 15.

CDR1 and CDR2 (germline): SGHTA, FQGNSA. V lost 5 bases to trimming and J lost 8 bases; unmatched junction nucleotides: 6. The CDR3 contains 14 residues. This material consisted of CD8+ T cells sorted from PBMCs, taken 45 days after the yellow fever booster vaccination. This chain joins TRBV7-2 and TRBJ1-4, with 9 bases aligning to TRBD1. The source is a man between 18 and 29 years old who received the YFV17D yellow fever vaccine. In DNA, the CDR3 is TGTGCCAGCAGCCTAACAGGGGGCCGGGAAAAACTGTTTTTT. It specifies CASSLTGGREKLFF. Filled out from reference TRBV7-2 and TRBJ1-4, the complete variable domain reads GAGVSQSPSNKVTEKGKDVELRCDPISGHTALYWYRQSLGQGLEFLIYFQGNSAPDKSGLPSDRFSAERTGGSVSTLTIQRTQQEDSAVYLCASSLTGGREKLFFGSGTQLSVL.